This T cell receptor (beta chain) comes out of a study of T cells in Graves' hyperthyroidism and ophthalmopathy. Germline CDR1 and CDR2: SGHAT and FQNNGV. Trimming took 5 bases from V and 6 from J; bases not matched to a gene: 6. This CDR3 spans 13 amino acids. Researchers amplified the TCR beta CDR3 regions from RNA transcripts. The HTBI set primed first-round TCR CDR3 RT-PCR. TCRdb reanalysed the multiplex PCR reads using MiXCR and keeps one entry per CDR3 protein. The sample shows roughly 380,000 distinct CDR3 sequences, under 20% of them seen only once. This clonotype was seen many times. The clonotype comes from a young woman with Graves' hyperthyroidism. J is TRBJ1-2 and V is TRBV11-2; 7 positions match TRBD1. Sequenced: blood. This CDR3 reads CASSPTGTDGYTF. The CDR3 DNA follows: TGTGCCAGCAGCCCGACAGGGACGGATGGCTACACCTTC.